This passage covers 15 T cell receptor beta chains from one sample sequenced in a study of T cell responses to AZD1222 COVID-19 vaccine. The assay was immunoSEQ multiplex PCR, and TCRdb's table has in-frame clones only and misses some. The data contain some 120,000 clones, approximately 91% of them singletons. The sample consisted of peripheral blood, taken on day 0 of AZD1222 vaccination. These receptors came from an adult in good health.

This chain connects TRBV6-1 to TRBJ2-2, with D unresolved. Trimming took 2 bases from V and 6 from J, leaving 10 bases between them. The CDR3 has 14 amino acids. The germline V gene has CDR1 MNHNS and CDR2 SASEGT. DNA for the CDR3: TGTGCCAGCAGTGAAATGGGTCTAGCCGGGGAGCTGTTTTTT. This gives the protein CASSEMGLAGELFF.

The CDR3 DNA sequence: TGTGCCAGCAGCGTAGACCCTAGCGGGGGGCAAGCAGATACGCAGTATTTT. This translates into CASSVDPSGGQADTQYF. The V gene is TRBV9, the J gene TRBJ2-3, with TRBD2 matching over 11 bases. Trimming took 0 bases from V and 4 from J; bases not matched to a gene: 7. This CDR3 spans 17 amino acids. Germline loops: CDR1 SGDLS, CDR2 YYNGEE. The full variable domain, in which reference TRBV9 and TRBJ2-3 provide the parts outside the CDR3, is DSGVTQTPKHLITATGQRVTLRCSPRSGDLSVYWYQQSLDQGLQFLIQYYNGEERAKGNILERFSAQQFPDLHSELNLSSLELGDSALYFCASSVDPSGGQADTQYFGPGTRLTVL.

This chain connects TRBV7-3 to TRBJ2-5, with 16 nucleotides matching TRBD2. CDR3 length: 15 residues. Germline V CDR1 and CDR2: SGHTA, FQGTGA. J lost 5 bases, V lost 5 bases, and 2 bases had no gene match. The CDR3 loop reads CASSGTSGGAETQYF. The CDR3 bases are TGTGCCAGCAGCGGGACTAGCGGGGGGGCGGAGACCCAGTACTTC.

V and J are TRBV19 and TRBJ1-1; D remains ambiguous. V gave up 1 base and J gave up 5 bases, with 11 bases separating them. Germline CDR1 and CDR2: LNHDA and SQIVND (reference sequence). This CDR3 has 14 amino acids. CDR3 DNA: TGTGCCAGTAGTATAGGCGGACCGAGAACTGAAGCTTTCTTT. Translated, it gives CASSIGGPRTEAFF.

In DNA, the CDR3 is TGTGCCAGCAGCTTAGACCAGGCTGCCTACAATGAGCAGTTCTTC. It encodes CASSLDQAAYNEQFF. This chain links TRBV11-2 with TRBJ2-1; D not resolved. This CDR3 has 15 amino acids. Trimming removed 0 bases from V and 2 bases from J, with 8 bases in between. Per germline, CDR1 SGHAT and CDR2 FQNNGV.

This rearrangement joins TRBV9 to TRBJ1-3; perhaps TRBD1 as D (6 bases). The germline V gene encodes CDR1 SGDLS and CDR2 YYNGEE. The CDR3 runs to 15 residues. Trimming removed 0 bases at V and 4 bases at J, with 11 bases between. In DNA form, the CDR3 reads TGTGCCAGCAGCGTAGCCGGAGGGGGGGGAAACACCATATATTTT. Residues: CASSVAGGGGNTIYF.

The chain employs TRBV4-2 and TRBJ2-5; 7 bases match TRBD2. Trimming took 0 bases from V and 5 from J; bases not matched to a gene: 3. Germline V gene lookup returns CDR1 LGHNA and CDR2 YNFKEQ. This CDR3 comprises 14 residues. This CDR3 is CASSQDFSGETQYF. CDR3 nucleotides: TGTGCCAGCAGCCAAGATTTTAGCGGGGAGACCCAGTACTTC.

This chain uses TRBV4-1 with TRBJ1-1; 7 bases are a match to TRBD1. CDR3 length: 16 amino acids. Looked up from germline, CDR1 is MGHRA and CDR2 is YSYEKL. J gave up 1 base and V 3 bases, and 8 bases lay outside the gene matches. The CDR3 spells CASSHRQGVGNTEAFF. The CDR3 coding sequence is TGCGCCAGCAGCCATCGACAGGGTGTCGGGAACACTGAAGCTTTCTTT.

This chain links TRBV5-4 with TRBJ1-1; 9 positions agree with TRBD1. The CDR3 is 15 residues long. V was pared by 2 bases and J by 4 bases, with 6 bases of the junction left unmatched. CDR1 SGHNT and CDR2 YYREEE come from the germline V gene (reference sequence). The CDR3 DNA sequence: TGTGCCAGCAGCTTCGGGACAGGGATAAGCACTGAAGCTTTCTTT. Residues: CASSFGTGISTEAFF.

This chain links TRBV11-2 with TRBJ2-3; D may be TRBD1 or TRBD2 (5 bases each). V was pared by 5 bases and J by 2 bases, with 11 bases between. There are 14 residues in the CDR3. The germline V gene encodes CDR1 SGHAT and CDR2 FQNNGV. The CDR3 sequence: CASSRRGSTDTQYF. The CDR3 DNA reads TGTGCCAGCAGCCGACGGGGCTCCACAGATACGCAGTATTTT.

The chain employs TRBV6-4 and TRBJ1-5; D remains ambiguous. CDR3 size: 13 residues. Germline V CDR1 and CDR2: MRHNA, SNTAGT. The V end was cut by 3 bases, the J end by 6 bases, with 9 bases between. CDR3 protein: CASSEQASQPQHF. For the CDR3, the DNA is TGTGCCAGCAGTGAGCAGGCATCTCAGCCCCAGCATTTT.

The chain employs TRBV28 and TRBJ2-2, with 9 bases matching TRBD1. J gave up 6 bases and V 2 bases, and 4 bases lay outside the gene matches. Per the germline V gene, CDR1 is MDHEN and CDR2 is SYDVKM. The CDR3 length is 15 residues. CDR3 loop: CASSLTGGAPGELFF. The CDR3 region has the DNA TGTGCCAGCAGTTTAACAGGGGGCGCCCCCGGGGAGCTGTTTTTT.

The chain uses TRBV6-5 and TRBJ1-1; 10 bases map to TRBD1. CDR1 MNHEY and CDR2 SVGAGI come from the germline V gene. The CDR3 extends over 13 amino acids. Germline trimming cut 5 bases from V and 10 bases from J; bases unmatched to any gene: 7. Here the CDR3 DNA reads TGTGCCAGCAGTATGACAGGGGGCTTCGGAGCTTTCTTT. Its protein is CASSMTGGFGAFF.

With respect to this clone: This sample includes further DNA sequences coding for the same CDR3. The rearrangement joins TRBV27 to TRBJ2-7, with 7 bases lining up with TRBD1. Germline V gene lookup returns CDR1 MNHEY and CDR2 SMNVEV (reference sequence). V lost 5 bases and J lost 6; bases outside the gene matches: 7. The CDR3 sequence is 13 residues long. The CDR3 loop reads CASSPWTGGEQYF. DNA of the CDR3: TGTGCCAGCAGTCCGTGGACAGGTGGCGAGCAGTACTTC.

The chain joins TRBV19 to TRBJ2-4, with D perhaps assigned TRBD1 or TRBD2 (6 bases each). This CDR3 contains 14 residues. V lost 7 bases and J 0 bases, leaving 10 bases between the germline ends. Germline V gene lookup returns CDR1 LNHDA and CDR2 SQIVND (reference sequence). DNA of the CDR3: TGTGCCAGTAAAGGGGGGCGAGCCAAAAACATTCAGTACTTC. Translation: CASKGGRAKNIQYF.